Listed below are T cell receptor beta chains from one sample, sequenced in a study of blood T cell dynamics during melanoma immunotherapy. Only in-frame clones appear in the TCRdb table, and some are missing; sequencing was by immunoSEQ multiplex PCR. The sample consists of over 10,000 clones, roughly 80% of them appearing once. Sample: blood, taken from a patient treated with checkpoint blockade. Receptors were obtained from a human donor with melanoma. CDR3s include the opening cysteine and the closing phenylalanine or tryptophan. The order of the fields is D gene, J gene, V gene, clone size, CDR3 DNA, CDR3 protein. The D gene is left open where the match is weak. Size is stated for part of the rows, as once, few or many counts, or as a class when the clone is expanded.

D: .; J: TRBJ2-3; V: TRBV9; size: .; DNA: TGTGCCAGCAGCGTAGGCTCAGATACGCAGTATTTT; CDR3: CASSVGSDTQYF
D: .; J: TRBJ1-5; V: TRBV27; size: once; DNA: TGTGCCAGCAAAACAGGTTACAATCAGCCCCAGCATTTT; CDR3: CASKTGYNQPQHF
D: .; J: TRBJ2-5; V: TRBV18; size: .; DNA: TGTGCCAGCTCACCATCGGGGGCAGAGACCCAGTACTTC; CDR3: CASSPSGAETQYF
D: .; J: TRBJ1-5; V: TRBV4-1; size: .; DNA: TGCGCCAGCAGCCAAGAATTGAAGGGTTTTTCGGACAATCAGCCCCAGCATTTT; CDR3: CASSQELKGFSDNQPQHF
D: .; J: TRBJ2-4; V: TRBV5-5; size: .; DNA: TGTGCCAGCAGCTTGGCAGGGGACGCCAAAAACATTCAGTACTTC; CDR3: CASSLAGDAKNIQYF
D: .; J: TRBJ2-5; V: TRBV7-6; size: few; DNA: TGTGCCAGCAGCCTTGGGGGGAGTGGGGGAGAGACCCAGTACTTC; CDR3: CASSLGGSGGETQYF
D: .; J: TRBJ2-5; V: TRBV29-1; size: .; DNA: TGCAGCGTTGAAATGCCAGGGACGGAGACCCAGTACTTC; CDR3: CSVEMPGTETQYF
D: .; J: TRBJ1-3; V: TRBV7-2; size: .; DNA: TGTGCCAGCAGCTTAGCCACAGACTCTGGAAACACCATATATTTT; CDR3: CASSLATDSGNTIYF
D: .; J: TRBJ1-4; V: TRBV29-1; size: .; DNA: TGCAGCGTTTTCGCAGGGTCTGAAAAACTGTTTTTT; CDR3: CSVFAGSEKLFF
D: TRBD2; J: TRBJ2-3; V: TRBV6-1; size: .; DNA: TGTGCCAGCAGTGATCAGGCGGGAGATGTAGAAGATACGCAGTATTTT; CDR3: CASSDQAGDVEDTQYF
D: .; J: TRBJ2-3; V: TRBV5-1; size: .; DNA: TGCGCCAGCAGCCCGACCCGAACCTACACAGATACGCAGTATTTT; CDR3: CASSPTRTYTDTQYF
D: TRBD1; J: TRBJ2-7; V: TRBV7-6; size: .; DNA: TGTGCCAGCAGCTTGGGACAGGGCGTGTACGAGCAGTACTTC; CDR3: CASSLGQGVYEQYF
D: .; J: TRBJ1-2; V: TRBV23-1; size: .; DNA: TGCGCCAGCAGTCCACTTTACAGGGATAACTATGGCTACACCTTC; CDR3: CASSPLYRDNYGYTF
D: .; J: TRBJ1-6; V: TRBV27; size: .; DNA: TGTGCCAGCATGGATGGGGCGGGTTCCTATAATTCACCCCTCCACTTT; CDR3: CASMDGAGSYNSPLHF
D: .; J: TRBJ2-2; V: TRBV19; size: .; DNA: TGTGCCAGTAGCCCGGGACAATACGCCGGGGAGCTGTTTTTT; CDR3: CASSPGQYAGELFF
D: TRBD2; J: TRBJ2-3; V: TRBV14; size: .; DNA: TGTGCCAGCAGCCAGAGGACTAGCGGCGCAGATACGCAGTATTTT; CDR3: CASSQRTSGADTQYF
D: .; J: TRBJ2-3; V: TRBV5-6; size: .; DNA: TGTGCCAGCAGCTTAGGGTACACAGATACGCAGTATTTT; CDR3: CASSLGYTDTQYF
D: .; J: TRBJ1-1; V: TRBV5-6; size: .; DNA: TGTGCCAGCAGCTTGGTTGACGAACGTCCGAACACTGAAGCTTTCTTT; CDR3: CASSLVDERPNTEAFF
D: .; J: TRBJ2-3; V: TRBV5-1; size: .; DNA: TGCGCCAGCAGGGCATCAGGATTACGACGAGAAGATACGCAGTATTTT; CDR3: CASRASGLRREDTQYF
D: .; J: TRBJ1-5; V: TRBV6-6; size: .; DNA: TGTGCCAGCAGTTACTCGTCGGGAGATAGCAATCAGCCCCAGCATTTT; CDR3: CASSYSSGDSNQPQHF
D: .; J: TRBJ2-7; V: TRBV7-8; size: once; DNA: TGTGCCAGCAGCCTACGCGTAGGGTCCTACGAGCAGTACTTC; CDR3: CASSLRVGSYEQYF
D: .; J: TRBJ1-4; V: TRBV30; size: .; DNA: TGTGCCTGGAGGGGCAGCCTGCCTAATGAAAAACTGTTTTTT; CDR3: CAWRGSLPNEKLFF
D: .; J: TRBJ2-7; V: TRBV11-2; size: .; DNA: TGTGCCAGCAGCACGCCGGGACCCGCTTTATACGAGCAGTACTTC; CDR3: CASSTPGPALYEQYF
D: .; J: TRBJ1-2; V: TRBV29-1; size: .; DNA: TGCAGCGTTGAGGGTCAGAACTATGGCTACACCTTC; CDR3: CSVEGQNYGYTF
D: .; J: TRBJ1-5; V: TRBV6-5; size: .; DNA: TGTGCCAGCGGGCAGGGCAGGAACAATCAGCCCCAGCATTTT; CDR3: CASGQGRNNQPQHF
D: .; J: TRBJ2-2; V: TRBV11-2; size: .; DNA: TGTGCCAGCAGCCAAACAACGAACACCGGGGAGCTGTTTTTT; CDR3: CASSQTTNTGELFF
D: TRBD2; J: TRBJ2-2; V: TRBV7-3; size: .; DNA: TGTGCCAGCACCGAGATGACTAGCGGCTTTAACACCGGGGAGCTGTTTTTT; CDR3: CASTEMTSGFNTGELFF
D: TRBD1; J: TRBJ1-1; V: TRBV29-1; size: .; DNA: TGCAGCGTTGGTTGGACAGGGGGCGTTGACACTGAAGCTTTCTTT; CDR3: CSVGWTGGVDTEAFF
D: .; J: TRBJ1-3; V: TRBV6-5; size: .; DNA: TGTGCCAGCAGCCCCCACTTACGGAACACCATATATTTT; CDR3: CASSPHLRNTIYF
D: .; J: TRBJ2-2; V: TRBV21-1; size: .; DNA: TGTGCCAGCAGCTCCCGGGGAGGGGAGCTGTTTTTT; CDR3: CASSSRGGELFF
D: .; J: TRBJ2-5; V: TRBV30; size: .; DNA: TGTGCCTGTACGGAACCTCAAGAGACCCAGTACTTC; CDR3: CACTEPQETQYF